The sequence of this TCR beta chain was determined in a study of response to subunit inactivated influenza vaccine. Overall study results and limits: Every seasonal influenza vaccination brings in few new T cells, the authors suggested.

The CDR3 totals 16 residues. Trimming at V came to 4 bases and at J to 4 bases, leaving 7 bases not matched to a gene. In germline, CDR1 is KGHDR, CDR2 SFDVKD. This clonotype was seen repeatedly, ten times or more. Its antigen is unknown. TCRdb fed the RT-PCR reads into MiXCR, producing one record per CDR3 protein. In the table there are hundreds of thousands of distinct CDR3 sequences, 9.5% to 12% of which are singletons. Sequences were derived from PBMCs from blood, sampled roughly 45 days after vaccination. This chain connects TRBV24-1 to TRBJ1-5, with 9 bases identical to TRBD1. The TCR comes from a man aged 45 to 65 who received an inactivated influenza vaccine. As DNA, the CDR3 is TGTGCCACCAGTGAAGCTGGACAGGGGTATAATCAGCCCCAGCATTTT. This gives the protein CATSEAGQGYNQPQHF.